The 9 T cell receptor beta chains reported below all come from one sample, sequenced in a study of T-cell reconstitution after alpha-beta-depleted transplantation in children (dated by TCRdb to the mid-2010s). The library was generated by PCR. The sample was run on an Illumina HiSeq 2500. To normalize quantification of the TCRbeta repertoire, the TCR libraries were built with molecular barcoding that relied on unique molecular identifiers. The public reads were reprocessed in TCRdb via fastp at Q25 and MiXCR, keeping in-frame beta chains. A single entry per CDR3 protein holds the most common genes and DNA from its merged rows. This sample is represented by about 610,000 distinct CDR3 sequences; roughly a tenth of them were singletons. The ten largest clones add up to about 4% of the sample. Sequenced here: PBMCs from the stem cell graft donor, sampled from the stem cell graft. The receptors come from a human donor who donated a stem cell graft to a child with acute myeloid leukemia.

The rearrangement uses TRBV7-9 and TRBJ2-5; a weak D match, TRBD1 (6 bases). Germline-derived CDR1 and CDR2 are SEHNR and FQNEAQ (reference sequence). The V end lost 5 bases, the J end lost 3 bases, and 10 bases lay between the germline ends. There are 13 residues in the CDR3. In DNA form, the CDR3 reads TGTGCCAGCAGCACCTGGACAGAAGAGACCCAGTACTTC. It translates to CASSTWTEETQYF. Full variable domain (outside the CDR3, taken from reference TRBV7-9 and TRBJ2-5): DTGVSQNPRHKITKRGQNVTFRCDPISEHNRLYWYRQTLGQGPEFLTYFQNEAQLEKSRLLSDRFSAERPKGSFSTLEIQRTEQGDSAMYLCASSTWTEETQYFGPGTRLLVL.

This clonotype was seen ten or more times. This chain joins TRBV20-1 and TRBJ2-7; D tentatively fits TRBD1 or TRBD2 (6 bases each). CDR1 is DFQATT, CDR2 SNEGSKA, per germline (reference sequence). The germline V and J ends were trimmed by 0 bases and 5 bases, with 11 bases remaining between them. CDR3 length equals 13 residues. The CDR3 loop is CSAREGGLDEQYF. The CDR3, as DNA: TGCAGTGCTAGAGAAGGGGGGCTCGACGAGCAGTACTTC.

The chain employs TRBV5-1 and TRBJ2-1; TRBD2 aligns across 10 bases. The germline gives CDR1 SGHRS, CDR2 YFSETQ. J was trimmed by 8 bases and V by 0 bases; bases with no gene match: 11. The CDR3 covers 17 residues. CDR3 bases: TGCGCCAGCAGCTTGGAAGGTAGCGGGAGGAATGGGGATGAGCAGTTCTTC. Its protein is CASSLEGSGRNGDEQFF.

This clonotype has a count of ten or more. This rearrangement joins TRBV29-1 to TRBJ1-1; the match to TRBD1 covers 7 bases. The V segment lost 7 bases and the J segment 5 bases; nucleotides outside the gene matches: 10. The CDR3 sequence is 13 residues long. Germline CDR1 reads SQVTM; CDR2 reads ANQGSEA. CDR3 amino acids: CSAVGAGGTEAFF. The CDR3 region has the DNA TGCAGCGCCGTGGGGGCAGGGGGAACTGAAGCTTTCTTT.

The chain has TRBV28 and TRBJ2-1; TRBD2 matches 8 bases. This CDR3 spans 13 amino acids. After removal of 7 bases from V and 7 bases from J, the junction contained 6 bases not matched to a gene. Germline V gene sequence: CDR1 MDHEN, CDR2 SYDVKM. The CDR3 DNA is TGTGCCAGCAAGGCGGGGGGATGGAATGAGCAGTTCTTC. This translates into CASKAGGWNEQFF. Supplemented by reference TRBV28 and TRBJ2-1, the full variable domain reads DVKVTQSSRYLVKRTGEKVFLECVQDMDHENMFWYRQDPGLGLRLIYFSYDVKMKEKGDIPEGYSVSREKKERFSLILESASTNQTSMYLCASKAGGWNEQFFGPGTRLTVL.

The chain recombines TRBV12-3 or TRBV12-4 with TRBJ2-7; TRBD2 matches at 11 bases. The CDR3 contains 14 residues. V lost 2 bases and J lost 6; bases outside the gene matches: 3. CDR3 in amino acids: CASSLLTSGSEQYF. In nucleotides, the CDR3 is TGTGCCAGCAGTTTATTAACTAGCGGGAGCGAGCAGTACTTC.

This clonotype was counted ten times or more. One junction end disagrees with the germline gene, perhaps due to a read error. The V gene is TRBV7-7, the J gene TRBJ2-5; 8 nucleotides line up with TRBD2. Per germline, CDR1 SSHAT and CDR2 FNYEAQ (reference sequence). The CDR3 consists of 16 residues. CDR3 DNA sequence: TGTGCTAGCAGCCCTATAGCGGGATTCCCCCAAGAGACCCAGTACTTC. It encodes CASSPIAGFPQETQYF.

This clonotype was seen repeatedly, ten times or more. CDR3 nucleotides: TGTGCCAGCAGTTTAAGGAGCAGGGTAACTGAAGCTTTCTTT. Its protein is CASSLRSRVTEAFF. The rearrangement uses TRBV28 and TRBJ1-1; TRBD1 is a possible D gene (5 bases). Germline lookup yields CDR1 MDHEN and CDR2 SYDVKM. The ends were cut back, 2 bases at V and 5 bases at J, with 12 bases in the middle. CDR3 size: 14 residues. Looking up the rest from reference TRBV28 and TRBJ1-1 gives the full variable domain: DVKVTQSSRYLVKRTGEKVFLECVQDMDHENMFWYRQDPGLGLRLIYFSYDVKMKEKGDIPEGYSVSREKKERFSLILESASTNQTSMYLCASSLRSRVTEAFFGQGTRLTVV.

The chain links TRBV3-1 to TRBJ2-1, with 8 bases identical to TRBD1. CDR3 length: 16 amino acids. In germline, CDR1 is LGHDT, CDR2 YNNKEL (reference sequence). V gave up 2 bases and J gave up 8 bases; unmatched junction bases: 11. CDR3 nucleotides: TGTGCCAGCAGCCAACCCCAGGGGGCTAGTTTGTATGAGCAGTTCTTC. Encoded protein: CASSQPQGASLYEQFF.